The next 2 T cell receptor beta chains were all read from a single sample in a study of control samples from healthy donors and cancer patients. Assay used: immunoSEQ multiplex PCR; TCRdb lists only in-frame clones, some missing. There are about 150,000 clones in the sample; approximately 96% occur only once, and approximately 6% lies in the top ten. The sequencing input was blood. Receptors were obtained from a man aged 40-49 years in good health.

The chain joins TRBV5-1 to TRBJ1-6, with D perhaps TRBD1 (5 bases). Germline lookup yields CDR1 SGHRS and CDR2 YFSETQ. Trimming cost V 3 bases and J 7 bases, with 8 bases left between them. This CDR3 has 13 amino acids. For the CDR3, the DNA is TGCGCCAGCAGCTCCGAGGGGAATTCACCCCTCCACTTT. As protein: CASSSEGNSPLHF.

The J gene is TRBJ1-5, the V gene TRBV19, with D perhaps matching TRBD1 (5 bases). Germline V gene data show CDR1 as LNHDA and CDR2 as SQIVND (reference sequence). CDR3 length equals 11 residues. V was pared by 9 bases and J by 8 bases, with 11 bases between. In DNA form, the CDR3 reads TGTGCCAGCCGGGGGGGGAAGCCCCAGCATTTT. Protein product: CASRGGKPQHF.